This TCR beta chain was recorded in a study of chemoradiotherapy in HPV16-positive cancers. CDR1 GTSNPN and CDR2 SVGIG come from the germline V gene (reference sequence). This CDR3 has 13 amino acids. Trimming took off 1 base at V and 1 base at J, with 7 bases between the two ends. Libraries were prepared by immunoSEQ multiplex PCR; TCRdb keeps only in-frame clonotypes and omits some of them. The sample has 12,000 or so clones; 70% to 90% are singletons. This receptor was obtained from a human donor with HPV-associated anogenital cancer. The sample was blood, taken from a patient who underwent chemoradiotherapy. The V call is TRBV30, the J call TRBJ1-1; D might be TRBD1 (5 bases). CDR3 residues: CAWSGTQNTEAFF. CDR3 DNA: TGTGCCTGGAGTGGGACACAGAACACTGAAGCTTTCTTT.